There are a few counts of the clone carrying this T cell receptor beta chain. What it binds is not known. The data belong to a study of CD8 T cells in ankylosing spondylitis. Overall study findings and caveats: The clones that were linked to disease were reported to be significantly enriched in matched synovial fluid samples from ankylosing spondylitis patients. Apparently characteristic of ankylosing spondylitis blood was a TCR beta motif (eight highly homologous variants).

V was trimmed by 8 bases and J by 2 bases, leaving 15 bases between them. The CDR3 totals 14 residues. Each CDR3 protein is one row after TCRdb ran MiXCR on the 5' RACE reads. The sample records about 270,000 distinct CDR3 sequences, more than 25% being singletons. Sequencing was carried out using blood, either unsorted or a sorted T cell fraction (not recorded which). This TCR came from a male donor with ankylosing spondylitis or in good health (not recorded which). The chain couples TRBV12-3 or TRBV12-4 to TRBJ2-5; D is unresolved. The CDR3 nucleotides are TGTGCCAGCCGAGGAGAGGTGTTTCAAGAGACCCAGTACTTC. Translated: CASRGEVFQETQYF.